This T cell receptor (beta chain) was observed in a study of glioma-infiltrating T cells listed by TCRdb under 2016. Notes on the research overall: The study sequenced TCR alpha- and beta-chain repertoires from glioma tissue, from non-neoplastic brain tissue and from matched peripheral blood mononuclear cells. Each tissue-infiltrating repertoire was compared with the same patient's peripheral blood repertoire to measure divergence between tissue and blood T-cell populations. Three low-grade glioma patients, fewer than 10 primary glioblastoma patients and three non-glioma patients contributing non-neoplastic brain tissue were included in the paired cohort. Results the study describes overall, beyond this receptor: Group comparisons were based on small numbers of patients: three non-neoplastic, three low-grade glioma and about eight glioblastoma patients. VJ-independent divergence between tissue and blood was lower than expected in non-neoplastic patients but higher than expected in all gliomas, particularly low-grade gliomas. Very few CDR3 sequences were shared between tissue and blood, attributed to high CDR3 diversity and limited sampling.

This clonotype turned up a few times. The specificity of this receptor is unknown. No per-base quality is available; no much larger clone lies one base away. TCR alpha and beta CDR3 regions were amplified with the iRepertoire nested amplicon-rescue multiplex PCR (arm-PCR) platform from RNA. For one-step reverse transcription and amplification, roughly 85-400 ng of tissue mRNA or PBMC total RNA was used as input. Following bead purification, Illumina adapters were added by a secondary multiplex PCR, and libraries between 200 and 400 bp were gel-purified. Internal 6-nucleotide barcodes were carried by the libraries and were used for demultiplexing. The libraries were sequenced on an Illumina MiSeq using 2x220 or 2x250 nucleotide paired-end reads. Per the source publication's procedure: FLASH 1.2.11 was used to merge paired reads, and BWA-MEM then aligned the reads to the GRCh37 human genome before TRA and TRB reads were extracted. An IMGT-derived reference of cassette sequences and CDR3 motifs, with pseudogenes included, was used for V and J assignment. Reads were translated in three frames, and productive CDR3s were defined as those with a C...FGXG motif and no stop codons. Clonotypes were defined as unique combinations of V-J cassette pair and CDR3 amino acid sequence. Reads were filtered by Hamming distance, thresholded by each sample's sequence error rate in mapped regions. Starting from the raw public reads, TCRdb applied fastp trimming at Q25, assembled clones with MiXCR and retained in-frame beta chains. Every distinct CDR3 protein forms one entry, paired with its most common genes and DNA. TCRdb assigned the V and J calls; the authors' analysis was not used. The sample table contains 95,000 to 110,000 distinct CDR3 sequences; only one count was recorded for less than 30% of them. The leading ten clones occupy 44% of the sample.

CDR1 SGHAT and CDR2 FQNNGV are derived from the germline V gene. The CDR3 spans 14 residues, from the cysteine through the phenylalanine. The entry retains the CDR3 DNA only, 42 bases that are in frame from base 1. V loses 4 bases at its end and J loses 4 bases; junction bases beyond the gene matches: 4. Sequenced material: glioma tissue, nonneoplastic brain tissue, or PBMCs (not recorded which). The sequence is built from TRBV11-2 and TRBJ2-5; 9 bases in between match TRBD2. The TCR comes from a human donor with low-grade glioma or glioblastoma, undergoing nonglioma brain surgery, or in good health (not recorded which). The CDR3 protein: CASSYGTSRETQYF. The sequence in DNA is TGTGCCAGCAGCTACGGGACTAGCCGAGAGACCCAGTACTTC. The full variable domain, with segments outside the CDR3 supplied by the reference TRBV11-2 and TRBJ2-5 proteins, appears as EAGVAQSPRYKIIEKRQSVAFWCNPISGHATLYWYQQILGQGPKLLIQFQNNGVVDDSQLPKDRFSAERLKGVDSTLKIQPAKLEDSAVYLCASSYGTSRETQYFGPGTRLLVL.